This T cell receptor (beta chain) was sequenced in a study of blood T cell repertoires in COVID-19. About the study: COVID-19 samples, acute and convalescent, were from the United States, Italy and Spain.

This clone was counted only a few times. Germline-derived CDR1 and CDR2 are MGHRA and YSYEKL. The CDR3 totals 15 residues. The V end lost 4 bases, the J end lost 4 bases, and 14 bases lay between the germline ends. Assay used: immunoSEQ multiplex PCR; TCRdb lists only in-frame clones, some missing. The sample includes some 350,000 clones, 87% of them seen just once. Sequenced material: peripheral blood. The chain joins TRBV4-1 to TRBJ1-5; D is unresolved. The receptor was derived from a woman between 50 and 59 years old with COVID-19, enrolled during active disease. The CDR3 sequence: CASSRNSLQNQPQHF. The DNA of the CDR3 is TGCGCCAGCAGCCGCAACAGCTTACAGAATCAGCCCCAGCATTTT.